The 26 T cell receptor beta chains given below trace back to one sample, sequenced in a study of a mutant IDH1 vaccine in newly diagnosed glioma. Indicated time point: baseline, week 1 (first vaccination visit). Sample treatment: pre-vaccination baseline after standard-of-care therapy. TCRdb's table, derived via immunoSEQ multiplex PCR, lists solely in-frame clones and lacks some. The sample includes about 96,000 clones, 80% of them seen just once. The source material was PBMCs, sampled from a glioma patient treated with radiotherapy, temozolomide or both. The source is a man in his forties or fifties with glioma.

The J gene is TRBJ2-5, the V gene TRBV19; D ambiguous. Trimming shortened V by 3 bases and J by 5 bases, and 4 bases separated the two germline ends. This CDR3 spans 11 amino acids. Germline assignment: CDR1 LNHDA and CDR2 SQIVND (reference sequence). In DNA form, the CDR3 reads TGTGCCAGTAGTATTCGGGAGACCCAGTACTTC. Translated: CASSIRETQYF. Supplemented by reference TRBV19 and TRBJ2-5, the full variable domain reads DGGITQSPKYLFRKEGQNVTLSCEQNLNHDAMYWYRQDPGQGLRLIYYSQIVNDFQKGDIAEGYSVSREKKESFPLTVTSAQKNPTAFYLCASSIRETQYFGPGTRLLVL.

CDR3 nucleotides: TGTGCCAGCAGTTACTATAGGGCTGCAGATACGCAGTATTTT. Protein sequence: CASSYYRAADTQYF. This chain links TRBV6-5 with TRBJ2-3; no reliable D call. V gave up 1 base and J gave up 4 bases, with 9 bases separating them. Germline lookup yields CDR1 MNHEY and CDR2 SVGAGI. CDR3 length: 14 amino acids.

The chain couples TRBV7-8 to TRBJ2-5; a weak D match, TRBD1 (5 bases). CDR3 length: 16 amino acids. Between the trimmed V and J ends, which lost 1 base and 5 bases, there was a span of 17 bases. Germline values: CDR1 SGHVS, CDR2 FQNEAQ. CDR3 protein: CASSLVPIAGFETQYF. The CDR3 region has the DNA TGTGCCAGCAGCTTAGTCCCTATAGCAGGGTTCGAGACCCAGTACTTC.

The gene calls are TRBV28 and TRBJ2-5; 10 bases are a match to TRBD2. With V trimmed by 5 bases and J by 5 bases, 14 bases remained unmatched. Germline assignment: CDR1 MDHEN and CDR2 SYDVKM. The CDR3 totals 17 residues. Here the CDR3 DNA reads TGTGCCAGCAGTGCTCTTAGCGGGAGGAGGGTTGTGGAGACCCAGTACTTC. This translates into CASSALSGRRVVETQYF.

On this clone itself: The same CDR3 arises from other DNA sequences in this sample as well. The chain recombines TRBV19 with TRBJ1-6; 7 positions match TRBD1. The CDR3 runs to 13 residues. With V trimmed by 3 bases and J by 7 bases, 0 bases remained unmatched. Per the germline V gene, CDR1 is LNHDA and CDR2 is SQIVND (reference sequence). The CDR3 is CASSIRGNSPLHF. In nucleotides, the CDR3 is TGTGCCAGTAGTATCAGGGGGAATTCACCCCTCCACTTT.

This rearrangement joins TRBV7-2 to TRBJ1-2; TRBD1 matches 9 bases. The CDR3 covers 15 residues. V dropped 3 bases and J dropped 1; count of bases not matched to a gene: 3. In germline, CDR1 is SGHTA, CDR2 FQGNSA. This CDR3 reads CASSFPDRGNYGYTF. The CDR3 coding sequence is TGTGCCAGCAGCTTCCCGGACAGGGGTAACTATGGCTACACCTTC.

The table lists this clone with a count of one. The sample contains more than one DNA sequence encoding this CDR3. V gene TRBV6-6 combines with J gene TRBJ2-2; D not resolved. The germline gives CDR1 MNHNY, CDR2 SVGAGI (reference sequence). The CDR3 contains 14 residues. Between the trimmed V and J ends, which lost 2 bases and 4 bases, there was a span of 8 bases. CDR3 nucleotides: TGTGCCAGCAGTTACAAGCGAGGCACCGGGGAGCTGTTTTTT. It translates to CASSYKRGTGELFF.

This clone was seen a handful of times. The CDR3 reads CASSLVTGSNQPQHF. CDR3 DNA sequence: TGTGCCAGCAGTTTAGTAACAGGTTCCAATCAGCCCCAGCATTTT. The rearrangement links TRBV27 to TRBJ1-5; possibly TRBD1 for D (5 bases). The CDR3 contains 15 residues. V lost 2 bases and J 3 bases, leaving 11 bases between the germline ends. Germline CDR1 and CDR2: MNHEY and SMNVEV (reference sequence).

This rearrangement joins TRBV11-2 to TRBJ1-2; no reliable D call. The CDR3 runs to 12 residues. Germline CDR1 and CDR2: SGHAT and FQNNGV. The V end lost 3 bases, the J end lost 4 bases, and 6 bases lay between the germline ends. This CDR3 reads CASSLGSYGYTF. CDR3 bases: TGTGCCAGCAGCTTGGGCAGCTATGGCTACACCTTC.

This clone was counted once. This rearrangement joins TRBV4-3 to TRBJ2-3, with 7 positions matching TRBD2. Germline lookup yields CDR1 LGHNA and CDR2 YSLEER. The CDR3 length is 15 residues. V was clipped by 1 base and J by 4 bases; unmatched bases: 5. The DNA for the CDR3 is TGCGCCAGCAGCCAAGGATGGGGGGGGGCAGATACGCAGTATTTT. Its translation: CASSQGWGGADTQYF.

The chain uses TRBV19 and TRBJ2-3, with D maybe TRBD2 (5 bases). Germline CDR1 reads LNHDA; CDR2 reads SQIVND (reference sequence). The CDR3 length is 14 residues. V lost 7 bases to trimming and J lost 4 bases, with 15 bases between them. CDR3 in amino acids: CASKRSTGADTQYF. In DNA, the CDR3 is TGTGCCAGTAAACGTTCCACCGGGGCAGATACGCAGTATTTT.

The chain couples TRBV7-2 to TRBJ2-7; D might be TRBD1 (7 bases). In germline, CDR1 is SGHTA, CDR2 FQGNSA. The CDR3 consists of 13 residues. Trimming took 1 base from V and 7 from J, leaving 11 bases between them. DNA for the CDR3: TGTGCCAGCAGCTTAGGCAGGGGGAGGGAGCAGTACTTC. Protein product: CASSLGRGREQYF. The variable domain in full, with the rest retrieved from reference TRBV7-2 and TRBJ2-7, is GAGVSQSPSNKVTEKGKDVELRCDPISGHTALYWYRQSLGQGLEFLIYFQGNSAPDKSGLPSDRFSAERTGGSVSTLTIQRTQQEDSAVYLCASSLGRGREQYFGPGTRLTVT.

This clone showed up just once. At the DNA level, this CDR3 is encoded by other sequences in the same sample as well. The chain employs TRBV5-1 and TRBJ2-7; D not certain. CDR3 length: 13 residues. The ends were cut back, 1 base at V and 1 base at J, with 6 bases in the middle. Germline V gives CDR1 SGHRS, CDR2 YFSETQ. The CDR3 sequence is CASSLLVSYEQYF. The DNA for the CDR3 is TGCGCCAGCAGCTTGCTTGTGTCCTACGAGCAGTACTTC.

CDR3 amino acids: CASSLTLRVLSNQPQHF. The CDR3 DNA is TGTGCCAGTAGTCTTACGCTCAGGGTTCTGAGCAATCAGCCCCAGCATTTT. The V call is TRBV19, the J call TRBJ1-5, with D perhaps TRBD1 (5 bases). Trimming removed 5 bases from V and 1 base from J, with 18 bases in between. The germline V gene encodes CDR1 LNHDA and CDR2 SQIVND (reference sequence). The CDR3 length is 17 residues.

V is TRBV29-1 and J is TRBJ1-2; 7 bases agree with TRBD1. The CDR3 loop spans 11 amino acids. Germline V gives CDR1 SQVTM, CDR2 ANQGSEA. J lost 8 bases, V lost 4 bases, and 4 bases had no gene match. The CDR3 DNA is TGCAGCGTTGGGAGGGGGCGAGGCTACACCTTC. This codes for CSVGRGRGYTF. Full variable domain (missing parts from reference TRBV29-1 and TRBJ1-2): SAVISQKPSRDICQRGTSLTIQCQVDSQVTMMFWYRQQPGQSLTLIATANQGSEATYESGFVIDKFPISRPNLTFSTLTVSNMSPEDSSIYLCSVGRGRGYTFGSGTRLTVV.

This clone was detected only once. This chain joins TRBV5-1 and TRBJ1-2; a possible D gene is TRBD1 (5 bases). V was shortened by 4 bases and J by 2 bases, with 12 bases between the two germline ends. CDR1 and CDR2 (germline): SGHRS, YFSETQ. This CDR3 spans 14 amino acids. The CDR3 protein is CASSQTGPNYGYTF. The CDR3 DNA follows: TGCGCCAGCAGCCAAACAGGACCGAACTATGGCTACACCTTC.

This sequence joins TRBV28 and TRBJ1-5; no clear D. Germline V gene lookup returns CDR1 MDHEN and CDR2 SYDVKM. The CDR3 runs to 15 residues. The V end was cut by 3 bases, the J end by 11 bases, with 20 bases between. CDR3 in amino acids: CASSFLRPQQPAQHF. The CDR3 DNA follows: TGTGCCAGCAGTTTCCTCAGGCCCCAACAACCGGCCCAGCATTTT.

The CDR3 bases are TGTGCCAGCTCATCGGGACAGGGCCGAAACTATGGCTACACCTTC. Amino acid sequence: CASSSGQGRNYGYTF. The rearrangement uses TRBV18 and TRBJ1-2, with TRBD1 matching over 9 bases. CDR1 KGHSH and CDR2 LQKENI come from the germline V gene. V shed 5 bases and J 2 bases; nucleotides not matched to a gene: 6. This CDR3 spans 15 amino acids.

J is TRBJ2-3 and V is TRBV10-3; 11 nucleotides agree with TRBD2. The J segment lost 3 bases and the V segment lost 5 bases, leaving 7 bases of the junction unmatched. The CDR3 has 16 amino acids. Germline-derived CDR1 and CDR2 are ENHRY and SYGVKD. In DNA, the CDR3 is TGTGCCATCAGTTCTACTATAGCGGGGGGGACAGATACGCAGTATTTT. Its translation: CAISSTIAGGTDTQYF.

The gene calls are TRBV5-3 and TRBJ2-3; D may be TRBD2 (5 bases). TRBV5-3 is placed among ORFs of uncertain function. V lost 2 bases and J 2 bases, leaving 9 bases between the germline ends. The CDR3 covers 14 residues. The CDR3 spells CARSFRRDTDTQYF. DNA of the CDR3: TGTGCCAGAAGCTTTAGACGGGACACAGATACGCAGTATTTT.

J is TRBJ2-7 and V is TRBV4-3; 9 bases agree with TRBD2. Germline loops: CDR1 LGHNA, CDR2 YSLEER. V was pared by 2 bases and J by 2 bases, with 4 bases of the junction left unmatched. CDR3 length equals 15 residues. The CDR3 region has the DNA TGCGCCAGCAGCCAATTAGCGGGGGATACCTACGAGCAGTACTTC. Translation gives CASSQLAGDTYEQYF.

This chain's CDR3 is CASSPQGRNSNQPQHF. In DNA form, the CDR3 reads TGTGCCAGCAGCCCACAGGGTAGGAATAGCAATCAGCCCCAGCATTTT. The rearrangement links TRBV7-8 to TRBJ1-5; a possible D gene is TRBD1 (6 bases). The CDR3 loop spans 16 amino acids. V was clipped by 5 bases and J by 0 bases, with 14 bases between them. Germline CDR1 and CDR2: SGHVS and FQNEAQ. The full variable domain, with the rest looked up from reference TRBV7-8 and TRBJ1-5, is GAGVSQSPRYKVAKRGQDVALRCDPISGHVSLFWYQQALGQGPEFLTYFQNEAQLDKSGLPSDRFFAERPEGSVSTLKIQRTQQEDSAVYLCASSPQGRNSNQPQHFGDGTRLSIL.

CDR3 loop: CASHWAPQGQPQHF. CDR3 nucleotides: TGTGCCAGCCATTGGGCGCCGCAAGGTCAGCCCCAGCATTTT. The J gene is TRBJ1-5, the V gene TRBV7-8, with no clear D. Trimming removed 8 bases at V and 6 bases at J, with 17 bases between. This CDR3 region has 14 residues. Germline V CDR1 and CDR2: SGHVS, FQNEAQ.

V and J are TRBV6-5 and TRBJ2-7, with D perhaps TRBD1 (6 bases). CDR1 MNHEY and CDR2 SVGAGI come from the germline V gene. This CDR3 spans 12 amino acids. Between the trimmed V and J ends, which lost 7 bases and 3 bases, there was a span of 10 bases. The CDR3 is CASKDSYYEQYF. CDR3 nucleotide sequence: TGTGCCAGCAAGGACAGCTACTACGAGCAGTACTTC.

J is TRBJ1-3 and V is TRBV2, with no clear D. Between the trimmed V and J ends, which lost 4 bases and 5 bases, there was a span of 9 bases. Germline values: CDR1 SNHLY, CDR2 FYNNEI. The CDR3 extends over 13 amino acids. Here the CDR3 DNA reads TGTGCCAGCAGTGTGTCAACCAGAAACACCATATATTTT. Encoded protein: CASSVSTRNTIYF.

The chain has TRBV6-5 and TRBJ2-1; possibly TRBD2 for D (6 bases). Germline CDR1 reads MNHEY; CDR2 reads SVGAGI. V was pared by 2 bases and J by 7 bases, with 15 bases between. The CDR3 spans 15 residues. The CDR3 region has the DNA TGTGCCAGCAGTTACGCGGGACTGGCGGCTAATGAGCAGTTCTTC. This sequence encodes CASSYAGLAANEQFF.